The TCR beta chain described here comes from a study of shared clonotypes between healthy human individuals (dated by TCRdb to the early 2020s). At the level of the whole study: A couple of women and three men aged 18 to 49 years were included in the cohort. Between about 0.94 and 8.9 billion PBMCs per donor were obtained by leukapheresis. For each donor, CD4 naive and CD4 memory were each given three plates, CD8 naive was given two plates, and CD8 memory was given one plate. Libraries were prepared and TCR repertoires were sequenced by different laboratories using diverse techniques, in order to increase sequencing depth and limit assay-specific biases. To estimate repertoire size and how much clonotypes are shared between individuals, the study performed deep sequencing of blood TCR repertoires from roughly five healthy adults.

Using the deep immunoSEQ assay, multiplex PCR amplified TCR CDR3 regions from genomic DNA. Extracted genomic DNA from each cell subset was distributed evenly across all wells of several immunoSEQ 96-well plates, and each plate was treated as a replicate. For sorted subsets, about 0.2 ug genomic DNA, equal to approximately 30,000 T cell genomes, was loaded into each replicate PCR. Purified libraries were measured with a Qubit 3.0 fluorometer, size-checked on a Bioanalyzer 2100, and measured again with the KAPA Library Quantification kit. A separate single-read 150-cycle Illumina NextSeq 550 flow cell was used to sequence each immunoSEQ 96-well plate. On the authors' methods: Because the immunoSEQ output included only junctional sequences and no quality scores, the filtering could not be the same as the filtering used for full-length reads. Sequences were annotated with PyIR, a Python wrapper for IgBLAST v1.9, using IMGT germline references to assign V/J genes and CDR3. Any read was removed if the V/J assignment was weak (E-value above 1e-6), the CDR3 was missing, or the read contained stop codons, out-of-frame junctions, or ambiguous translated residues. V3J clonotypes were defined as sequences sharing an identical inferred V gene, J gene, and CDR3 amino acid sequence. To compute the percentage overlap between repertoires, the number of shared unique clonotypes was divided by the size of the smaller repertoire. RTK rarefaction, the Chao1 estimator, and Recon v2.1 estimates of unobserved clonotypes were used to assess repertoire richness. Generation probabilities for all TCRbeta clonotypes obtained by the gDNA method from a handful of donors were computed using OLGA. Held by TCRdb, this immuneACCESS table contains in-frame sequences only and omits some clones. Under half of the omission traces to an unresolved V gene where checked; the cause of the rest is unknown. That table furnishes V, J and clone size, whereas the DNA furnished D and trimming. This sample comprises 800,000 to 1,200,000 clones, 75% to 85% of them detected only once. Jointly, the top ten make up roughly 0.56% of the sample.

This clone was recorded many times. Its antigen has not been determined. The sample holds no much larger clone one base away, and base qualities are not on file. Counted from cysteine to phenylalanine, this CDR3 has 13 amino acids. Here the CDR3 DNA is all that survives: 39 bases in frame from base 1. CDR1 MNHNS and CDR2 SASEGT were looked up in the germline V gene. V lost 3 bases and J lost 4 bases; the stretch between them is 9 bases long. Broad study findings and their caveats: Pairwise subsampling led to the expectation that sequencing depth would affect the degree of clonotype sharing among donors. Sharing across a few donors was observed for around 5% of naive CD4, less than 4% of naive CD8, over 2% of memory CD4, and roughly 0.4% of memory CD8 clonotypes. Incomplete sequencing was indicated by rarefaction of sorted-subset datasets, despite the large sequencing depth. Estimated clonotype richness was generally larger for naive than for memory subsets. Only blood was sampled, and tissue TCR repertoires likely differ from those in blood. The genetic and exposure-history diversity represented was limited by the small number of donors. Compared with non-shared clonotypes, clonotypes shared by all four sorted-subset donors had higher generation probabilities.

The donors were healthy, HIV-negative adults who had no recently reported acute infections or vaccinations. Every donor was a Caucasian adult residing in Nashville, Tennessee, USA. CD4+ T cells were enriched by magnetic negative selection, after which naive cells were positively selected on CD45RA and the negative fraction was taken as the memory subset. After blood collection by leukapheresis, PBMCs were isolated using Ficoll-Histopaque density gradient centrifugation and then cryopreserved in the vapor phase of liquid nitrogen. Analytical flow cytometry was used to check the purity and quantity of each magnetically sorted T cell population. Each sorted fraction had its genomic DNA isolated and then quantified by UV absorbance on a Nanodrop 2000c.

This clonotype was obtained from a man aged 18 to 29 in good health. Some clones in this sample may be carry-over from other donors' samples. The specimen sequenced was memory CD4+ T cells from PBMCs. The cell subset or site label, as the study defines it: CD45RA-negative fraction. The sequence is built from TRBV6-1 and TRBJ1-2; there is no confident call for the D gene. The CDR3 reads CASSEQNIYGYTF. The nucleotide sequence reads TGTGCCAGCAGTGAGCAGAACATCTATGGCTACACCTTC.